This T cell receptor beta chain was sequenced in a study of spatial heterogeneity in lung cancer. In the study overall: Unique TCR and UMI combinations averaged more than ten appearances each in raw reads.

With respect to this clonotype: Its cognate antigen is unknown. This beta chain is a stray sequence in a library constructed for alpha chains; its clone size is not meaningful.

On each TCR cDNA molecule, a unique molecular identifier was present. Each CDR3 protein gets one entry after TCRdb re-called the 5' RACE reads with MiXCR. The table lists 900 to 1,300 distinct CDR3 sequences, less than 35% of them singletons, with about a sixth in the top ten. The sample's time point: sample taken at primary tumor resection. The input material, whole RNA from tumor, nontumor lung or frozen PBMC, was sequenced unsorted. Donors were some 72 untreated early-stage non-small cell lung cancer patients. General study points: TCRs found ubiquitously expanded in tumor appeared in blood more at resection than at follow-up.

Sequencing used PBMCs, obtained at surgery. The origin of this receptor is a female donor with early-stage non-small cell lung cancer.

DNA of the CDR3: TGCAGCGTTGAAGGAGGGGACGGGTACAATGAGCAGTTCTTC. Translated, it gives CSVEGGDGYNEQFF. The chain uses TRBV29-1 and TRBJ2-1; D possibly matches TRBD1 or TRBD2 (5 bases each). Germline values: CDR1 SQVTM, CDR2 ANQGSEA. The CDR3 runs 14 residues. The V end was cut by 1 base, the J end by 4 bases, with 11 bases between.